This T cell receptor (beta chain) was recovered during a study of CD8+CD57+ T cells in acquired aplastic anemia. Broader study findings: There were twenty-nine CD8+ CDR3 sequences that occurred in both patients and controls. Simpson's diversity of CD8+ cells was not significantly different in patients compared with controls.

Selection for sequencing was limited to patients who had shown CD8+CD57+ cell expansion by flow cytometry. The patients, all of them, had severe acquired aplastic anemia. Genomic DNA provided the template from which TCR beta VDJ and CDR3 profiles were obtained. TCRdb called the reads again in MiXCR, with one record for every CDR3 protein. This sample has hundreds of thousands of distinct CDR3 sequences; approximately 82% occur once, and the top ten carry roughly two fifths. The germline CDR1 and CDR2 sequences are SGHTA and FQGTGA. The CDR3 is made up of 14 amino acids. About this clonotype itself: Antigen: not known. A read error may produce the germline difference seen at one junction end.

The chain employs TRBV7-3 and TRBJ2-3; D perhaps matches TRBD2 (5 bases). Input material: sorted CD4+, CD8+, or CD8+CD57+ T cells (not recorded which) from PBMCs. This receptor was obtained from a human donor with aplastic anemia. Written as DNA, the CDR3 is TGTGCCAGCAGCTTAGCGGGCGGTCCAAAAGCGACGCAGTTT. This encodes CASSLAGGPKATQF.